The 27 T cell receptor beta chains below come from one sample, sequenced in a study of shared clonotypes between healthy human individuals. Generated by immunoSEQ multiplex PCR, the TCRdb table keeps only in-frame clones and is missing some. The sample consists of some 550,000 clones, more than 95% of them appearing once. Material for sequencing was naive CD4+ T cells sorted from blood. Indicated subset: CD45RA+ positively selected. Receptors originate from a woman in her twenties or thirties in good health.

The rearrangement joins TRBV19 to TRBJ2-7, with TRBD2 as a possible D gene (6 bases). Trimming pared 3 bases from V and 5 bases from J, leaving 14 bases between. This CDR3 spans 14 amino acids. The germline V gene has CDR1 LNHDA and CDR2 SQIVND (reference sequence). In DNA, the CDR3 is TGTGCCAGTAGTATCCGGGAGTGGATGAACGAGCAGTACTTC. As protein: CASSIREWMNEQYF.

The chain combines TRBV23-1 with TRBJ1-4; D gene ambiguous. TRBV23-1 is known as an ORF, though its function is uncertain. The ends were cut back, 2 bases at V and 3 bases at J, with 10 bases in the middle. The CDR3 runs to 15 residues. The CDR3 here is CASSQVLGANEKLFF. CDR3 nucleotides: TGCGCCAGCAGTCAAGTCCTTGGGGCTAATGAAAAACTGTTTTTT.

CDR3 in DNA: TGTGCCAGCACCCCCCATCTGTCCGGGGAGCTGTTTTTT. Amino acid sequence: CASTPHLSGELFF. The rearrangement links TRBV28 to TRBJ2-2; D ambiguous. The CDR3 extends over 13 amino acids. The ends were cut back, 7 bases at V and 6 bases at J, with 12 bases in the middle. CDR1 MDHEN and CDR2 SYDVKM come from the germline V gene.

V is TRBV4-2 and J is TRBJ2-5, with 11 bases identical to TRBD2. The CDR3 consists of 16 residues. Per germline, CDR1 LGHNA and CDR2 YNFKEQ. Trimming took 3 bases from V and 5 from J; bases not matched to a gene: 8. The CDR3, as DNA: TGTGCCAGCAGCCAGGATAGCGGGAGGGCCGTGGAGACCCAGTACTTC. The encoded protein is CASSQDSGRAVETQYF.

The CDR3 region has the DNA TGTGCCAGCAGAGGGGGACAGGGGGTTTATGGCTACACCTTC. Its protein product is CASRGGQGVYGYTF. The genes are TRBV6-5 and TRBJ1-2, with 11 bases identical to TRBD1. With 6 bases clipped from V and 5 bases from J, the junction kept 5 bases outside the gene matches. Germline assignment: CDR1 MNHEY and CDR2 SVGAGI. This CDR3 comprises 14 residues.

This chain uses TRBV28 with TRBJ1-5; maybe TRBD1 (5 bases). Germline CDR1 reads MDHEN; CDR2 reads SYDVKM. This CDR3 spans 13 amino acids. The CDR3 bases are TGTGCTGGAGCGGGGGAGTACAATCAGCCCCAGCATTTT. Encoded protein: CAGAGEYNQPQHF.

This clone was recorded only once. V usage is TRBV2 and J usage is TRBJ1-1; unclear D gene. V lost 5 bases and J lost 0, with 13 bases in between. CDR3 size: 15 residues. Germline V lookup: CDR1 SNHLY, CDR2 FYNNEI. This CDR3 is CASSPPWQMNTEAFF. In DNA form, the CDR3 reads TGTGCCAGCAGTCCCCCCTGGCAGATGAACACTGAAGCTTTCTTT.

The V and J genes are TRBV14 and TRBJ2-7; 9 positions match TRBD1. V gave up 3 bases and J gave up 5 bases; unmatched junction bases: 2. This CDR3 spans 13 amino acids. In germline, CDR1 is SGHDN, CDR2 FVKESK. DNA for the CDR3: TGTGCCAGCAGCCAGGACAGGGGCCACGAGCAGTACTTC. It yields the protein CASSQDRGHEQYF.

A single count supports this clone. The chain links TRBV5-1 to TRBJ2-7; TRBD2 matches at 9 bases. This CDR3 contains 14 residues. Germline V CDR1 and CDR2: SGHRS, YFSETQ. The ends lost 5 bases at V and 5 bases at J; junction bases unmatched: 8. The CDR3 region has the DNA TGCGCCAGCAGTATTAGCGGGAGAGGCCACGAGCAGTACTTC. This sequence encodes CASSISGRGHEQYF.

The chain recombines TRBV7-9 with TRBJ2-5, with D unresolved. The DNA end favors TRBJ2-7, so the J call may be wrong. The CDR3 totals 15 residues. Germline V gene lookup returns CDR1 SEHNR and CDR2 FQNEAQ (reference sequence). CDR3 loop: CASSFLAYRVSEQYF. The CDR3 DNA follows: TGTGCCAGCAGCTTTTTGGCCTATAGGGTGAGCGAGCAGTACTTC.

The chain links TRBV6-9 to TRBJ1-1; D is unclear. The CDR3 is 12 amino acids. The V and J ends lost 7 bases and 6 bases respectively, with 12 bases between them. Germline CDR1 and CDR2: MNHGY and SVAAGI. CDR3 sequence (DNA): TGTGCCAGCAATGGGAGTCAACCTGAAGCTTTCTTT. Protein sequence: CASNGSQPEAFF.

This clone has a handful of counts. This chain joins TRBV29-1 and TRBJ1-1; D gene uncertain. Between the trimmed V and J ends, which lost 7 bases and 1 base, there was a span of 16 bases. Germline-derived CDR1 and CDR2 are SQVTM and ANQGSEA. CDR3 size: 14 residues. The CDR3 DNA reads TGCAGCGCCAACAGTGGACTAGGGAACACTGAAGCTTTCTTT. Its translation: CSANSGLGNTEAFF.

This chain uses TRBV9 with TRBJ1-1; D remains ambiguous. CDR1 SGDLS and CDR2 YYNGEE come from the germline V gene. The CDR3 totals 16 residues. Trimming shortened V by 2 bases and J by 0 bases, and 14 bases separated the two germline ends. The CDR3 nucleotides are TGTGCCAGCAGCGTTGGGTTGAGTCTGATGAACACTGAAGCTTTCTTT. Its translation is CASSVGLSLMNTEAFF.

J is TRBJ1-2 and V is TRBV27; 8 positions agree with TRBD1. The CDR3 is 14 residues long. CDR1 MNHEY and CDR2 SMNVEV come from the germline V gene (reference sequence). V shed 5 bases and J 8 bases; nucleotides not matched to a gene: 10. The CDR3 is CASSQTGAVLGYTF. CDR3 nucleotide sequence: TGTGCCAGCAGTCAGACAGGGGCAGTGTTAGGCTACACCTTC.

The CDR3 sequence is CAWTGASSYEQYF. The CDR3 nucleotides read TGTGCCTGGACGGGAGCTAGCTCCTACGAGCAGTACTTC. The chain links TRBV30 to TRBJ2-7; D may be TRBD2 (6 bases). This CDR3 contains 13 residues. Germline CDR1 is GTSNPN and CDR2 is SVGIG (reference sequence). V dropped 4 bases and J dropped 0 bases, with 10 bases sitting between them.

The V and J genes are TRBV5-1 and TRBJ2-2, with D tentatively TRBD2 (5 bases). Trimming stripped 2 bases from V and 0 bases from J, with 11 bases between. This CDR3 contains 16 residues. Germline V gene sequence: CDR1 SGHRS, CDR2 YFSETQ. This CDR3 reads CASSFRGLANTGELFF. In nucleotides, the CDR3 is TGCGCCAGCAGCTTTAGAGGGTTGGCGAACACCGGGGAGCTGTTTTTT.

V is TRBV10-2 and J is TRBJ2-1; the D gene could be TRBD1 or TRBD2 (5 bases each). The germline gives CDR1 WSHSY, CDR2 SAAADI. The V end was cut by 5 bases, the J end by 0 bases, with 11 bases between. The CDR3 consists of 15 residues. The CDR3 nucleotides read TGCGCCAGCAGTTCAGGGACCGGCTCCTACAATGAGCAGTTCTTC. This encodes CASSSGTGSYNEQFF.

J is TRBJ2-3 and V is TRBV10-1; no definite D call. Germline V CDR1 and CDR2: WNHNN, SYGVQD (reference sequence). V was pared by 5 bases and J by 4 bases, with 7 bases between. CDR3 size: 12 residues. CDR3 loop: CASSPRSDTQYF. The CDR3 nucleotides are TGCGCCAGCAGTCCCAGGTCAGATACGCAGTATTTT.

V and J are TRBV27 and TRBJ1-1; 8 bases line up with TRBD1. The germline gives CDR1 MNHEY, CDR2 SMNVEV (reference sequence). This CDR3 comprises 15 residues. V lost 2 bases and J lost 1; bases outside the gene matches: 3. The CDR3 protein is CASSLRGTGNTEAFF. The CDR3 region has the DNA TGTGCCAGCAGTTTACGCGGGACAGGGAACACTGAAGCTTTCTTT.

The chain couples TRBV2 to TRBJ2-2; TRBD1 aligns across 9 bases. This CDR3 has 15 residues. Germline CDR1 is SNHLY and CDR2 is FYNNEI. Germline trimming cut 6 bases from V and 2 bases from J; bases unmatched to any gene: 4. CDR3 in amino acids: CASRTGQGNTGELFF. In nucleotides, the CDR3 is TGTGCCAGCAGGACGGGACAGGGTAACACCGGGGAGCTGTTTTTT.

The chain couples TRBV19 to TRBJ2-7; TRBD2 might be the D (5 bases). CDR3 length: 13 residues. Trimming stripped 6 bases from V and 4 bases from J, with 13 bases between. Germline CDR1 LNHDA, CDR2 SQIVND (reference sequence). The CDR3 here is CASSLRDKYEQYF. DNA of the CDR3: TGTGCCAGTAGCCTGAGGGATAAGTACGAGCAGTACTTC.

This CDR3 is CASSDGYTDTQYF. The CDR3 bases are TGTGCCAGCAGTGATGGCTACACAGATACGCAGTATTTT. The J gene is TRBJ2-3, the V gene TRBV6-1; D gene ambiguous. The V gene lost 3 bases and the J gene lost 2 bases, with 6 bases spanning the gap. This CDR3 spans 13 amino acids. In germline, CDR1 is MNHNS, CDR2 SASEGT.

The chain employs TRBV4-1 and TRBJ1-3; D remains ambiguous. The ends were cut back, 1 base at V and 2 bases at J, with 9 bases in the middle. The CDR3 runs 15 residues. The germline gives CDR1 MGHRA, CDR2 YSYEKL. CDR3 nucleotides: TGCGCCAGCAGCCAAGCAGAAGGTCCTGGAAACACCATATATTTT. The encoded protein is CASSQAEGPGNTIYF.

The rearrangement uses TRBV18 and TRBJ1-1; 7 bases agree with TRBD1. This CDR3 region has 14 residues. The V gene's germline CDR1 is KGHSH and CDR2 LQKENI. The J segment lost 2 bases and the V segment lost 9 bases, leaving 9 bases of the junction unmatched. The CDR3 coding sequence is TGTGCCAGTTTTAAGGGACAGTCAAACACTGAAGCTTTCTTT. It is translated as CASFKGQSNTEAFF.

The chain has TRBV18 and TRBJ2-7; D not certain. Per the germline V gene, CDR1 is KGHSH and CDR2 is LQKENI. The V end was cut by 5 bases, the J end by 0 bases, with 14 bases between. The CDR3 loop spans 15 amino acids. CDR3 sequence reads: CASSRSGLSSYEQYF. DNA for the CDR3: TGTGCCAGCTCAAGATCCGGGCTGAGCTCCTACGAGCAGTACTTC.

V gene TRBV6-1 combines with J gene TRBJ1-1; D is possibly TRBD1 (6 bases). The CDR3 totals 14 residues. V lost 6 bases and J 0 bases, leaving 11 bases between the germline ends. CDR1 and CDR2 (germline): MNHNS, SASEGT. CDR3 sequence (DNA): TGTGCCAGCAGAGAGGACAGAATGAACACTGAAGCTTTCTTT. Amino acid sequence: CASREDRMNTEAFF.

The chain links TRBV10-1 to TRBJ2-7; 8 positions agree with TRBD1. CDR1 and CDR2 from the germline V gene are WNHNN and SYGVQD (reference sequence). CDR3 length: 13 amino acids. V dropped 3 bases and J dropped 2; count of bases not matched to a gene: 0. The CDR3 spells CASSDRGPYEQYF. CDR3 nucleotide sequence: TGCGCCAGCAGTGACAGGGGGCCCTACGAGCAGTACTTC.